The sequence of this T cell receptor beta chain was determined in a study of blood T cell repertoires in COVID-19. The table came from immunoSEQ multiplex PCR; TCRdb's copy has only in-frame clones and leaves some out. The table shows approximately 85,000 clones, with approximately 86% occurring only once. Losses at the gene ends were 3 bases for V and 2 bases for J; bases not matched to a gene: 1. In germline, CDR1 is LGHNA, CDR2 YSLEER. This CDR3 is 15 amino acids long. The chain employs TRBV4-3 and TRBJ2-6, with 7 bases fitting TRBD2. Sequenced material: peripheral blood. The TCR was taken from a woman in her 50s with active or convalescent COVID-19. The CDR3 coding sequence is TGCGCCAGCAGCCAGAGCGGGGCTGGGGCCAACGTCCTGACTTTC. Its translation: CASSQSGAGANVLTF.